Given below is one T cell receptor (beta chain) in context. These data come from a study of blood T cell repertoires in COVID-19. The germline V and J ends were trimmed by 1 base and 0 bases, with 12 bases remaining between them. This CDR3 has 16 amino acids. CDR1 SGHAT and CDR2 FQNNGV come from the germline V gene. The data were produced by immunoSEQ multiplex PCR, yet TCRdb's version contains in-frame clones alone and is incomplete. The data show 35,000 to 40,000 clones, with 90% seen just once and less than 30% held by the top ten. This receptor was identified in a man between 60 and 75 years old with active or convalescent COVID-19. Sequencing used peripheral blood. The J gene is TRBJ2-5, the V gene TRBV11-2; D is possibly TRBD2 (6 bases). The CDR3 sequence is CASSLGLGGDQETQYF. CDR3 nucleotides: TGTGCCAGCAGCTTAGGACTGGGCGGGGACCAAGAGACCCAGTACTTC.